The T cell receptor (beta chain) under discussion was sequenced for a study of shared clonotypes between healthy human individuals. This clone was observed a few times. Its target is unknown. Naive CD8 isolation took CD45RO-negative cells positively selected for CCR7 and excluded terminally differentiated effector memory CD45RA+ cells. The assay was immunoSEQ multiplex PCR, and TCRdb's table has in-frame clones only and misses some. This table holds about 2.1 million clones, about 94% found once. Whole-study findings and limits: Generation probabilities of non-shared clonotypes were lower (relative to those shared by all four donors). The study generally estimated greater richness for naive than memory subsets.

V gave up 2 bases and J gave up 8 bases, with 0 bases separating them. Germline loops: CDR1 MGHDK, CDR2 SYGVNS. The CDR3 is made up of 10 amino acids. This clonotype was sampled from a man between 18 and 35 years old in good health. Some clones in this sample may be carry-over from other donors' samples. This chain uses TRBV25-1 with TRBJ1-4; no clear D gene. Sequences were obtained from naive CD8+ T cells from PBMCs. The CDR3 region is CASSEEKLFF. In nucleotides, the CDR3 is TGTGCCAGCAGTGAAGAAAAACTGTTTTTT.